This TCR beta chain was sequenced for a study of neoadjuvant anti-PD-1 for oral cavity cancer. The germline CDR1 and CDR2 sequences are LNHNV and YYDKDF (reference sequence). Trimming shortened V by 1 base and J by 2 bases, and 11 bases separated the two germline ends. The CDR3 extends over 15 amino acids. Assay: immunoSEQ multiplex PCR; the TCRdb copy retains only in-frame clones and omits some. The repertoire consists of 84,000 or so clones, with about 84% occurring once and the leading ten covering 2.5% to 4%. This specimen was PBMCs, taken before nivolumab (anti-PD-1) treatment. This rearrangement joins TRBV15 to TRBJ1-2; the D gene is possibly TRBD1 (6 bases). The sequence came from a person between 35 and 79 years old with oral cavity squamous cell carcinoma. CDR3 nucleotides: TGTGCCACCAGCAGAGTGGACAGTCGGAACTATGGCTACACCTTC. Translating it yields CATSRVDSRNYGYTF.